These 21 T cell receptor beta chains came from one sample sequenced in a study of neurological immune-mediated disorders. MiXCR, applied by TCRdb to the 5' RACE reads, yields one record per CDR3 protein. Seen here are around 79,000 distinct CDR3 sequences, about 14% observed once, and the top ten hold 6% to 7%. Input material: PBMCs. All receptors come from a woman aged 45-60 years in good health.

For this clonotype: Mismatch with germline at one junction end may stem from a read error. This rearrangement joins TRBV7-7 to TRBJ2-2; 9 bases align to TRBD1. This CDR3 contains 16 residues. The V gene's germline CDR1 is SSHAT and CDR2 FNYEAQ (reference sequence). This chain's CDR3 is CASSSTGQGSPGETFF. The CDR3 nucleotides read TGTGCTAGCAGCTCCACGGGACAGGGATCCCCCGGGGAGACGTTTTTT.

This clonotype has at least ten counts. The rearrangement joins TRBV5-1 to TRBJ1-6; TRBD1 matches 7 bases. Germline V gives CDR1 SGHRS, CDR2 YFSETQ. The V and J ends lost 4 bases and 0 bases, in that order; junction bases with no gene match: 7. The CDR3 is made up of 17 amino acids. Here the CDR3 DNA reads TGCGCCAGCAGCAAAGACAGGGCTTACTCCTATAATTCACCCCTCCACTTT. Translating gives CASSKDRAYSYNSPLHF.

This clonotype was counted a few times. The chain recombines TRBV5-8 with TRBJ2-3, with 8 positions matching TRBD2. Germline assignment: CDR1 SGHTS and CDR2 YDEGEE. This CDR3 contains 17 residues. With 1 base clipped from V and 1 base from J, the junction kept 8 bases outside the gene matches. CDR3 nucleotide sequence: TGTGCCAGCAGCTTGTATCTGGCGGGGGGAGGCACAGATACGCAGTATTTT. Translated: CASSLYLAGGGTDTQYF.

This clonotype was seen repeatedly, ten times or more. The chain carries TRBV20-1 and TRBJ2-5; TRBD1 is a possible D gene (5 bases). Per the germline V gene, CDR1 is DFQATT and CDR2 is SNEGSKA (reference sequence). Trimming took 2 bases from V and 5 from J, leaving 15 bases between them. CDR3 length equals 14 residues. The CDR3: CSARYQGARETQYF. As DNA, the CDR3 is TGCAGTGCTAGATATCAGGGCGCAAGGGAGACCCAGTACTTC.

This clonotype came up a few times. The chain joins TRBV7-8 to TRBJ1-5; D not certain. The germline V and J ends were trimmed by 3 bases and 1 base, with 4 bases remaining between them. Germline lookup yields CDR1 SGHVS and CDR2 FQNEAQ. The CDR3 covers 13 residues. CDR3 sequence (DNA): TGTGCCAGCAGCTTTACAAGCAATCAGCCCCAGCATTTT. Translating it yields CASSFTSNQPQHF.

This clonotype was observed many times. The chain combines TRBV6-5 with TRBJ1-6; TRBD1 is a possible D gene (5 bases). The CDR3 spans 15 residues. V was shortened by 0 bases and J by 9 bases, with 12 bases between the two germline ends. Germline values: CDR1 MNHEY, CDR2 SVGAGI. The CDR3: CASSYSGPAASPLHF. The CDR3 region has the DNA TGTGCCAGCAGTTACTCGGGGCCCGCGGCTTCACCCCTCCACTTT.

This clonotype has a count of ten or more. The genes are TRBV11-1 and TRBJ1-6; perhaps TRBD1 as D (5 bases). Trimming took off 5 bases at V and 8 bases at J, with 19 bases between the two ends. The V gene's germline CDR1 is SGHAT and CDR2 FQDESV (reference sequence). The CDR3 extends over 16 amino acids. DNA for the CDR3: TGTGCCAGCAGCCCCCGTTGGGGCGGGAGTGATTCACCCCTCCACTTT. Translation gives CASSPRWGGSDSPLHF.

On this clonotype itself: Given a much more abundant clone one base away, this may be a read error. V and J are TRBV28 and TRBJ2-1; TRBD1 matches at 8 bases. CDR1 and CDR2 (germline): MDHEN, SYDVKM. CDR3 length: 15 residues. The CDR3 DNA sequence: TGTGCCAGCAGGCGGAGTGGACAGGGCTACAATGAGCAGTTATTC. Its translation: CASRRSGQGYNEQLF.

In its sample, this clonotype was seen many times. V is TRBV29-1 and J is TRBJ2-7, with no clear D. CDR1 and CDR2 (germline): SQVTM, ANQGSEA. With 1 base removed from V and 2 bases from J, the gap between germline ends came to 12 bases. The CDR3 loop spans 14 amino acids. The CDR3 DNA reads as TGCAGCGTTGAAGTACTAAACAATGCCTACGAGCAGTACTTC. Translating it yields CSVEVLNNAYEQYF.

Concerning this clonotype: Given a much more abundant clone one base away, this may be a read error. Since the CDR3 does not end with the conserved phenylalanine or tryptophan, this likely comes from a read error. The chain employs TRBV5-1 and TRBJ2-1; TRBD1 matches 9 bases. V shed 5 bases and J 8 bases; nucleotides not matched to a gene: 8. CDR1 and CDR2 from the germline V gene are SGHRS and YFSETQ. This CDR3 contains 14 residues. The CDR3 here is CASSAGQGLDEQFL. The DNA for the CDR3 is TGCGCCAGCAGTGCGGGACAGGGTTTGGATGAGCAGTTCCTC.

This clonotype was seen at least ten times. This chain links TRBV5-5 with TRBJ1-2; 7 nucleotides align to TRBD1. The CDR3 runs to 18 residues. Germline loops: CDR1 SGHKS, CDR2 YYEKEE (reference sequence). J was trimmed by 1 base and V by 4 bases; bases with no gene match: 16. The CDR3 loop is CASSLGGQAIRYNYGYTF. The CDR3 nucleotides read TGTGCCAGCAGCCTCGGCGGACAGGCTATCCGGTATAACTATGGCTACACCTTC.

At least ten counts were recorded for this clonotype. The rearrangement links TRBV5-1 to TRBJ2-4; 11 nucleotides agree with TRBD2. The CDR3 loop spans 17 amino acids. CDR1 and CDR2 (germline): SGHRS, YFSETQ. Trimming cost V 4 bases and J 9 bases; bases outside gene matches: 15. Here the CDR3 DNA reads TGCGCCAGCAGCCCTCGGTGGGCTAGCGGGAGGTCGGGCATTCAGTACTTC. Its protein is CASSPRWASGRSGIQYF.

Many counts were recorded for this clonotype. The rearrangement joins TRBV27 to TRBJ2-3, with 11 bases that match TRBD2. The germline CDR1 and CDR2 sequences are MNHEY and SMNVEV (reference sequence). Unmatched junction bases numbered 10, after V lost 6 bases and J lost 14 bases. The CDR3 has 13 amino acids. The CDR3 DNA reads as TGTGCCAGCAGCGGGACTAGCGGCCGTTCGGGGTATTTT. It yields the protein CASSGTSGRSGYF.

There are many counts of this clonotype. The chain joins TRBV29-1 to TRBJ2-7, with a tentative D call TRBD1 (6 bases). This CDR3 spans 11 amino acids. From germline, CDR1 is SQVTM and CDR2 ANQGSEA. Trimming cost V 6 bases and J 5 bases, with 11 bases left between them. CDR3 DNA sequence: TGCAGCGTCCGGACAGTGAACGAGCAGTACTTC. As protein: CSVRTVNEQYF.

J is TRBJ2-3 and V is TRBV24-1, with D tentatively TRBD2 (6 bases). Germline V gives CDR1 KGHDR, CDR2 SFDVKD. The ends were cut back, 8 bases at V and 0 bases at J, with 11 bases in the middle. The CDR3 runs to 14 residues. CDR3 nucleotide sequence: TGTGCCACCATCTGGGACTCTAGCACAGATACGCAGTATTTT. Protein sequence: CATIWDSSTDTQYF.

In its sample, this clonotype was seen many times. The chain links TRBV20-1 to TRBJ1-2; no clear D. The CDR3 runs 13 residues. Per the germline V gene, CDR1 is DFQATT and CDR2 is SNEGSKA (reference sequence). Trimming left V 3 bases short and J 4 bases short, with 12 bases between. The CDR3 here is CSASRDRSYGYTF. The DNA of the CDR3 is TGCAGTGCTAGCCGAGATAGGAGCTATGGCTACACCTTC.

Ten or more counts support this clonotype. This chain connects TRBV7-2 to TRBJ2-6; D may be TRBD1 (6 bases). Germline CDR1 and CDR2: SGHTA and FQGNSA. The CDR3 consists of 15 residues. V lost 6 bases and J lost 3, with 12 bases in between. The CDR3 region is CASSYTGFGANVLTF. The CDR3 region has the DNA TGTGCCAGCAGTTACACAGGGTTTGGGGCCAACGTCCTGACTTTC.

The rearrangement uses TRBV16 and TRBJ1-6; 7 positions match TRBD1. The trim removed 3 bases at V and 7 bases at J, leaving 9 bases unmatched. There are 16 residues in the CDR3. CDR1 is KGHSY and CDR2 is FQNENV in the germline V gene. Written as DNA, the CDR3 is TGTGCCAGCAGCCACCAACAGGGGAATAGAAATTCACCCCTCCACTTT. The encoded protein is CASSHQQGNRNSPLHF.

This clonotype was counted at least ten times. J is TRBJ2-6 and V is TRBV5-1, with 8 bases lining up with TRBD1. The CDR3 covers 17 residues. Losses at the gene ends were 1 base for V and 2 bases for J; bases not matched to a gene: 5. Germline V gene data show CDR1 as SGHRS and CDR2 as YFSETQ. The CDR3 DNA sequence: TGCGCCAGCAGCTTGTTAGGACAGGGAACTGGGGCCAACGTCCTGACTTTC. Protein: CASSLLGQGTGANVLTF.

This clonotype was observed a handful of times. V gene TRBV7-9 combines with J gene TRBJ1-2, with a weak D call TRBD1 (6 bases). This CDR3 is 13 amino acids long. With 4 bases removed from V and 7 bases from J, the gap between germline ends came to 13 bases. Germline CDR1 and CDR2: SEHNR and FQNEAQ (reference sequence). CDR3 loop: CASSSGGGFGYTF. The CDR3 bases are TGTGCCAGCAGCTCCGGGGGCGGATTTGGCTACACCTTC.

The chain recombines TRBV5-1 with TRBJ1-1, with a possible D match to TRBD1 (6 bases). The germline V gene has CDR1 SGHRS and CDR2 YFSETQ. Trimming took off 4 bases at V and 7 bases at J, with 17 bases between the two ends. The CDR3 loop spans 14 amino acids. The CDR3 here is CASSPSGTSCEAFF. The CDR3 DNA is TGCGCCAGCAGCCCGTCCGGGACAAGCTGTGAAGCTTTCTTT.